This T cell receptor (beta chain) was sequenced in a study of STAT5B mutations in CD4+ large granular lymphocyte leukemia. For the study at large: Among healthy donors, a particular HLA allele went with more CDR3 'QG' motifs.

Remarks on this clone: No antigen is known for it.

Broader study findings: 8/27 top patient clones versus 2/35 control clones were TRBV06-family.

Germline-derived CDR1 and CDR2 are SGHDT and YYEEEE. The V gene lost 4 bases and the J gene lost 5 bases, with 12 bases spanning the gap. The CDR3 sequence is 14 residues long. TCRdb's table, derived via immunoSEQ multiplex PCR, lists solely in-frame clones and lacks some. Among about 36,000 clones, around 80% were seen once, and the ten largest hold 0.45% to 0.55%. The sequenced sample was CD4+ T cells from blood buffy coats. The V call is TRBV5-6, the J call TRBJ2-2; no reliable D call. The TCR comes from a human donor in good health. CDR3 bases: TGTGCCAGCAGCCCGAGATTAACAACCGGGGAGCTGTTTTTT. It is translated as CASSPRLTTGELFF. The variable domain in full, completed from reference TRBV5-6 and TRBJ2-2, reads DAGVTQSPTHLIKTRGQQVTLRCSPKSGHDTVSWYQQALGQGPQFIFQYYEEEERQRGNFPDRFSGHQFPNYSSELNVNALLLGDSALYLCASSPRLTTGELFFGEGSRLTVL.